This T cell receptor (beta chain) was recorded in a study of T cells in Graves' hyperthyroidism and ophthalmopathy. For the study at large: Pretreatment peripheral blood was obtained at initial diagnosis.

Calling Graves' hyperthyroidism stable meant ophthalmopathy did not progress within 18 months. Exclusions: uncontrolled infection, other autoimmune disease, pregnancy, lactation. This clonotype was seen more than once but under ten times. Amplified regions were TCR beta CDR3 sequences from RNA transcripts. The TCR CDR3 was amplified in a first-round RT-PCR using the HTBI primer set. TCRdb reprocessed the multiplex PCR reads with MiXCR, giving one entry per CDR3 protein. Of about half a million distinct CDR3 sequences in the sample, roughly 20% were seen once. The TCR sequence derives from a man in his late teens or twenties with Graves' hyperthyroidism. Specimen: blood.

The CDR3 bases are TGTGCCAGCAGCGGCACCCCGGGACGGCTTAGCAATCAGCCCCAGCATTTT. Translated, it gives CASSGTPGRLSNQPQHF. This rearrangement joins TRBV4-2 to TRBJ1-5; D is perhaps TRBD1 (5 bases). Germline V gene data show CDR1 as LGHNA and CDR2 as YNFKEQ. The CDR3 has 17 amino acids. Trimming shortened V by 5 bases and J by 0 bases, and 17 bases separated the two germline ends.